Listed here is a single TCR beta chain. Its antigen remains unidentified. The entry originates in a study of blood T cells in healthy people across ages. Study overall: Capture via template switching afforded approximately one barcoded beta molecule per two T cells.

A sample-barcoded 5' primer and a J-beta primer mix were used in a second PCR of roughly 6 to 12 cycles. TCRdb recomputed calls from the 5' RACE reads with MiXCR, one row per CDR3 protein. The sample shows about 1.7 million distinct CDR3 sequences, about 28% of them seen only once. Points from the study as a whole: Expanded clonotype changes were possibly confounded by unknown donor CMV status. Compared with aged donors, long-lived donors showed fewer expanded clones, suggesting selection. Diversity figures based on one million T cells were deemed too low.

Trimming removed 8 bases at V and 11 bases at J, with 21 bases between. The CDR3 runs 13 residues. CDR1 KGHSH and CDR2 LQKENI come from the germline V gene. V is TRBV18 and J is TRBJ2-5; D may be TRBD1 (6 bases). The TCR was taken from a young woman in good health. Sequenced sample: blood. The CDR3 DNA is TGTGCCAGCGCGTCGTCGACAGGTCGCGAACAGTACTTC. Translating gives CASASSTGREQYF.